This T cell receptor beta chain was recorded in a study of blood T cell repertoires in COVID-19. Study at large: Samples came from the United States, Italy and Spain, spanning acute and convalescent COVID-19. PBMCs, B-cell-depleted T cells, or T cells were the source of the cDNA or gDNA that made up the material.

Assay used: immunoSEQ multiplex PCR; TCRdb lists only in-frame clones, some missing. This sample carries about 260,000 clones, around 88% of them seen once, and the ten largest clones take around 2.1%. Trimming took off 2 bases at V and 10 bases at J, with 6 bases between the two ends. The CDR3 spans 11 residues. The germline V gene encodes CDR1 MDHEN and CDR2 SYDVKM. Clinical history reported by participants formed the basis on which cohorts were assigned. The receptor was isolated from a woman between 50 and 59 years old who had recovered from COVID-19. The gene calls are TRBV28 and TRBJ2-1, with D hard to call. The sequencing sample was made of PBMCs or T cells enriched from blood (not recorded which). CDR3 nucleotides: TGTGCCAGCAGTTTAAGCAGGGAGCAGTTCTTC. Translated: CASSLSREQFF.